This T cell receptor (beta chain) emerged from a study of vaccination and CD4 T cells after COVID-19. Across the study: Control cultures received a CEFX pool, an HIV-1 Nef pool, or no peptide.

As to time point: late sampling 161 to 241 days after vaccination in a few convalescent patients. The treatment: approximately nine-day PBMC culture with coronavirus spike peptide pools or control peptides (ViraFEST assay). This clonotype was seen a few times. Antigen: not known. It is unclear where the CDR3 begins or ends on the DNA, so no DNA is shown, and the CDR3 is as TCRdb lists it. The Oncomine TCR Beta short-read assay was what sequenced the DNA obtained from cultured CD4+ T cells. Via MiXCR, TCRdb re-called the PCR reads, giving one row per CDR3 protein. The sample includes about 24,000 distinct CDR3 sequences, roughly 41% of them seen just once. Looked up from germline, CDR1 is DFQATT and CDR2 is SNEGSKA (reference sequence). The CDR3 spans 16 residues, counting both ends.

Sample: CD4+ T cells from blood, cultured in vitro, taken about 7 months after SARS-CoV-2 vaccination. This TCR derives from a human donor who had recovered from COVID-19. The chain links TRBV20-1 to TRBJ1-2; the tabulated D call, TRBD1, remains unverified against the DNA. This CDR3 is CSAREGPWGTGASDTF.